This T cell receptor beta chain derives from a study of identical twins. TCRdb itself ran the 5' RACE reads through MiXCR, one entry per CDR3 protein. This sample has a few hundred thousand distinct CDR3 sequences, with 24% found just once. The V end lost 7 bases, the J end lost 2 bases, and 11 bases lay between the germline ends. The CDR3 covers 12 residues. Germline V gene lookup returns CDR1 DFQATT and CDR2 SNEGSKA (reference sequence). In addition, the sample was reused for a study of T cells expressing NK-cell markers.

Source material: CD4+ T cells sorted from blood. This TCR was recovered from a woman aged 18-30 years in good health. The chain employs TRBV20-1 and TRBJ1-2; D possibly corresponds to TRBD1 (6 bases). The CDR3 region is CSVWTANYGYTF. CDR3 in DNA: TGCAGTGTTTGGACAGCCAACTATGGCTACACCTTC.